This T cell receptor (beta chain) was captured in a study of beta chain features in type 1 diabetes. Study-wide results and caveats: For patients and controls alike, PCR might favor shorter templates to the same degree. Researchers report that Type 1 diabetes patients had moderately but significantly shorter TCRB CDR3s across all four CD4+ subsets.

As every portion of the isolated RNA was reverse transcribed, the sequencing read expressed TCRB transcripts. Naive, central memory and regulatory T cell samples came to a mean of approximately 3.6 million reads. The assay was immunoSEQ multiplex PCR, and TCRdb's table has in-frame clones only and misses some. The sample contains some 410,000 clones, more than 11% of which appear only once. This clone was seen more than once but under ten times. No antigen is known for it. It was one heparinised blood draw, averaging around 120 mL, that each donor gave. Germline V lookup: CDR1 SNHLY, CDR2 FYNNEI. The CDR3 spans 14 residues. With V trimmed by 2 bases and J by 13 bases, 5 bases remained unmatched.

Specimen: naive CD4+ T cells from blood. The sequence was collected from a man under 40 in good health. V gene TRBV2 combines with J gene TRBJ2-3, with 14 bases identical to TRBD2. CDR3 protein: CASSEMTSGGAKYF. CDR3 bases: TGTGCCAGCAGTGAAATGACTAGCGGGGGGGCCAAGTATTTT.